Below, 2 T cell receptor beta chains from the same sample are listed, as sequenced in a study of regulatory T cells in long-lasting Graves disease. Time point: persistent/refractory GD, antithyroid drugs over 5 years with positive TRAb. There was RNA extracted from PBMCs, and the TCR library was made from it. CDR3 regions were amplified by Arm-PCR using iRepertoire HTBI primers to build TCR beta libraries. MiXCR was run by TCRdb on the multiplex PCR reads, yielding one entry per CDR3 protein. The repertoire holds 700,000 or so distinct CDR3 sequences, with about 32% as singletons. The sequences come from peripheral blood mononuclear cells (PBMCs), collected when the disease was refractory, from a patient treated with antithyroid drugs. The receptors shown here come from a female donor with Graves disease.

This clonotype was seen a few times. The CDR3 DNA sequence: TGTGCCAGCAGTGGAGGACAGGGAGGAAGAAACACCATATATTTT. This encodes CASSGGQGGRNTIYF. The V gene is TRBV6-1, the J gene TRBJ1-3; 8 bases fit TRBD1. CDR1 is MNHNS and CDR2 is SASEGT in the germline V gene. The CDR3 is 15 amino acids. The trim removed 4 bases at V and 5 bases at J, leaving 7 bases unmatched.

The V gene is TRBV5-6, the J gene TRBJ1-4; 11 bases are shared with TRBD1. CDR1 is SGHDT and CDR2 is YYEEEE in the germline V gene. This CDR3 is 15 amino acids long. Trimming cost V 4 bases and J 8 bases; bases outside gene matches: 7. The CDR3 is CASSNGQGAPEKLFF. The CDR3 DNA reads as TGTGCCAGCAGCAACGGACAGGGGGCGCCGGAAAAACTGTTTTTT.